This passage covers 5 T cell receptor beta chains from one sample sequenced in a study of blood T cells in healthy people across ages. For the second PCR, which ran for about 6 to 11 cycles, a sample-barcoded 5' primer and a J-beta primer mix were used. MiXCR was run by TCRdb on the 5' RACE reads, yielding one entry per CDR3 protein. Among more than 1.4 million distinct CDR3 sequences listed, 42% were seen once. Sequences were obtained from blood. Every receptor here comes from a young woman in good health.

As for this clonotype: This may be a read error, as it is one base from a much larger clone. This rearrangement joins TRBV20-1 to TRBJ2-1; D perhaps matches TRBD2 (5 bases). CDR3 size: 15 residues. Germline CDR1 reads DFQATT; CDR2 reads SNEGSKA (reference sequence). CDR3 sequence: CSANPGSNPYNEPFF. The CDR3 nucleotides read TGCAGTGCTAACCCGGGGTCTAACCCATACAATGAGCCGTTCTTC.

The chain employs TRBV27 and TRBJ2-4; TRBD1 aligns across 12 bases. The length of the CDR3 is 15 residues. The junction had 3 bases not matched to a gene; V was cut back by 6 bases and J by 3 bases. Germline V lookup: CDR1 MNHEY, CDR2 SMNVEV (reference sequence). CDR3: CASRGTGGVKNIQYF. CDR3 nucleotides: TGTGCCAGCAGAGGGACAGGGGGCGTCAAAAACATTCAGTACTTC.

The rearrangement links TRBV2 to TRBJ1-5, with 12 bases identical to TRBD1. CDR1 and CDR2 (germline): SNHLY, FYNNEI. The CDR3 runs to 15 residues. The J segment lost 3 bases and the V segment lost 6 bases, leaving 3 bases of the junction unmatched. CDR3 DNA: TGTGCCAGCAGCGGGGACAGGGGGCTCAATCAGCCCCAGCATTTT. It is translated as CASSGDRGLNQPQHF.

This clonotype showed up just a few times. The chain joins TRBV7-2 to TRBJ2-3; 7 bases line up with TRBD2. Germline loops: CDR1 SGHTA, CDR2 FQGNSA. Trimming cost V 5 bases and J 6 bases; bases outside gene matches: 5. The CDR3 has 13 residues. This CDR3 reads CASSKGTKDTQYF. The CDR3, as DNA: TGTGCCAGCAGCAAAGGGACTAAGGATACGCAGTATTTT. Full variable domain (rest looked up from reference TRBV7-2 and TRBJ2-3): GAGVSQSPSNKVTEKGKDVELRCDPISGHTALYWYRQSLGQGLEFLIYFQGNSAPDKSGLPSDRFSAERTGGSVSTLTIQRTQQEDSAVYLCASSKGTKDTQYFGPGTRLTVL.

The gene calls are TRBV29-1 and TRBJ2-3, with no clear D. The germline gives CDR1 SQVTM, CDR2 ANQGSEA. The CDR3 runs to 13 residues. Here the CDR3 DNA reads TGCAGAGGCGACACCCGCGGCACAGATACGCAGTATTTT. This codes for CRGDTRGTDTQYF.